The text below deals with one TCR beta chain. What it recognizes is unknown. The donors (healthy individuals) were bone marrow donors. This record comes from a study of cytomegalovirus exposure and HLA in healthy donors. The PCR made use of 60 Vbeta and 13 Jbeta primers. Profiled with immunoSEQ multiplex PCR; TCRdb holds only in-frame clones, not every one. The sample lists some 110,000 clones; 82% were seen once. Whole-study results and caveats: About 87% or about 30% of the time was how often most TCR beta V segments were productive, according to an earlier analysis. Investigators reported fewer than 200 TCR beta chains as tied to cytomegalovirus.

This TCR was recovered from a man aged 30 to 45 in good health and CMV-seropositive. Sequenced: PBMCs.

In nucleotides, the CDR3 is TGTGCCAGCAGCCCGGGCGGGGGGCCGGGCACTGAAGCTTTCTTT. Amino acids: CASSPGGGPGTEAFF. The rearrangement joins TRBV7-9 to TRBJ1-1; D is perhaps TRBD1 (6 bases). The CDR3 contains 15 residues. Trimming removed 5 bases at V and 4 bases at J, with 17 bases between. Germline CDR1 is SEHNR and CDR2 is FQNEAQ (reference sequence). The whole variable domain, remainder taken from reference TRBV7-9 and TRBJ1-1, is DTGVSQNPRHKITKRGQNVTFRCDPISEHNRLYWYRQTLGQGPEFLTYFQNEAQLEKSRLLSDRFSAERPKGSFSTLEIQRTEQGDSAMYLCASSPGGGPGTEAFFGQGTRLTVV.